This entry lists 12 T cell receptor beta chains sequenced from one sample in a study of T-cell reconstitution after alpha-beta-depleted transplantation in children (dated by TCRdb to 2016 to 2017). Receptors were amplified or captured by PCR. Sequencing was carried out with an Illumina HiSeq 2500. TCR library preparation used molecular barcoding, with unique molecular identifiers applied to normalize quantification of the TCRbeta repertoire. The public reads were run again by TCRdb, first through fastp at Q25 and then through MiXCR, and only productive beta chains were kept. CDR3 protein sequences are deduplicated, and each keeps its most common genes and DNA. Recorded for this sample are nearly 550,000 distinct CDR3 sequences; approximately 20% of them occurred a single time. 3% to 3.5% of the sample lies in the top ten. This material consisted of PBMCs from the stem cell graft donor, taken from the stem cell graft. Receptors originate from a human donor who donated a stem cell graft to a child with acute lymphoblastic leukemia.

This clonotype has more than one count but fewer than ten. V gene TRBV7-9 combines with J gene TRBJ2-1; 15 bases are a match to TRBD2. The germline V gene has CDR1 SEHNR and CDR2 FQNEAQ (reference sequence). V dropped 6 bases and J dropped 9; count of bases not matched to a gene: 6. CDR3 length: 15 amino acids. In DNA, the CDR3 is TGTGCCAGCAGAGGGACTAGCGGGAGGCTGGGTGAGCAGTTCTTC. Protein: CASRGTSGRLGEQFF.

This chain joins TRBV9 and TRBJ1-2; a possible D gene is TRBD1 (6 bases). The CDR3 is made up of 14 amino acids. Germline values: CDR1 SGDLS, CDR2 YYNGEE. Trimming pared 3 bases from V and 4 bases from J, leaving 13 bases between. The CDR3 region has the DNA TGTGCCAGCAGCGCGGACAGTGCATTCTATGGCTACACCTTC. This gives the protein CASSADSAFYGYTF.

This clonotype was counted between two and nine times. The rearrangement links TRBV12-3 or TRBV12-4 to TRBJ1-5, with 7 bases that match TRBD1. V gave up 5 bases and J gave up 2 bases; unmatched junction bases: 15. This CDR3 is 18 amino acids long. The CDR3 region has the DNA TGTGCCAGCAGTCCCCAGACAGGGTCAGGGATGGGCAATCAGCCCCAGCATTTT. This encodes CASSPQTGSGMGNQPQHF.

The chain is built from TRBV29-1 and TRBJ2-7, with D perhaps matching TRBD2 (7 bases). The germline CDR1 and CDR2 sequences are SQVTM and ANQGSEA. The CDR3 has 15 amino acids. V was shortened by 6 bases and J by 2 bases, with 20 bases between the two germline ends. This CDR3 reads CSVRGASGHAYEQYF. CDR3 nucleotides: TGCAGCGTCCGGGGGGCTAGCGGCCATGCCTACGAGCAGTACTTC.

The rearrangement uses TRBV19 and TRBJ1-1; the match to TRBD1 covers 8 bases. In germline, CDR1 is LNHDA, CDR2 SQIVND (reference sequence). This CDR3 region has 14 residues. J was trimmed by 1 base and V by 5 bases; bases with no gene match: 3. CDR3 in amino acids: CASSYRGWNTEAFF. Here the CDR3 DNA reads TGTGCCAGTAGTTACAGGGGGTGGAACACTGAAGCTTTCTTT.

This clonotype showed up just a few times. The chain uses TRBV5-1 and TRBJ1-2, with a weak D call TRBD1 (6 bases). Germline-derived CDR1 and CDR2 are SGHRS and YFSETQ. The CDR3 contains 14 residues. V lost 4 bases and J 2 bases, leaving 12 bases between the germline ends. Here the CDR3 DNA reads TGCGCCAGCAGCCCGGTGACAGGAAACTATGGCTACACCTTC. Translation: CASSPVTGNYGYTF.

This clonotype was seen only a few times. The rearrangement uses TRBV4-1 and TRBJ2-4; tentatively, D is TRBD1 or TRBD2 (6 bases each). The V end was cut by 0 bases, the J end by 2 bases, with 20 bases between. This CDR3 spans 19 amino acids. CDR1 and CDR2 (germline): MGHRA, YSYEKL. This CDR3 reads CASSQEGGPYSLTKNIQYF. DNA of the CDR3: TGCGCCAGCAGCCAAGAGGGGGGCCCTTACTCCCTTACCAAAAACATTCAGTACTTC.

The V call is TRBV5-1, the J call TRBJ2-2, with 9 bases lining up with TRBD2. J gave up 5 bases and V 0 bases, and 5 bases lay outside the gene matches. CDR3 size: 16 residues. The germline gives CDR1 SGHRS, CDR2 YFSETQ. Here the CDR3 DNA reads TGCGCCAGCAGCTTGGTTGCGGGAGGGCCGACCGGGGAGCTGTTTTTT. Protein sequence: CASSLVAGGPTGELFF.

In its sample, this clonotype was seen a few times. As DNA, the CDR3 is TGCGCCAGCAGCGCCACGGGACTAGACAATGAGCAGTTCTTC. It is translated as CASSATGLDNEQFF. V is TRBV4-1 and J is TRBJ2-1, with 8 positions matching TRBD2. The CDR3 runs 14 residues. Germline V CDR1 and CDR2: MGHRA, YSYEKL. V shed 5 bases and J 5 bases; nucleotides not matched to a gene: 5.

The V call is TRBV7-9, the J call TRBJ1-1; 7 bases agree with TRBD1. The CDR3 extends over 16 amino acids. The J segment lost 0 bases and the V segment lost 5 bases, leaving 9 bases of the junction unmatched. Germline CDR1 and CDR2: SEHNR and FQNEAQ (reference sequence). Written as DNA, the CDR3 is TGTGCCAGCAGCGGAGAAAGGACAGGAATGAACACTGAAGCTTTCTTT. This translates into CASSGERTGMNTEAFF.

This clonotype was picked up a small number of times. The rearrangement joins TRBV12-3 or TRBV12-4 to TRBJ1-3; a possible D gene is TRBD1 (5 bases). The CDR3 has 18 residues. The V end lost 7 bases, the J end lost 0 bases, and 22 bases lay between the germline ends. The CDR3 protein is CASTGPPMEGSSGNTIYF. The CDR3 DNA follows: TGTGCCAGCACAGGGCCCCCAATGGAGGGGTCCTCTGGAAACACCATATATTTT.

In its sample, this clonotype was seen a few times. J is TRBJ2-1 and V is TRBV20-1, with D perhaps matching TRBD2 (6 bases). The CDR3 runs to 12 residues. Per germline, CDR1 DFQATT and CDR2 SNEGSKA (reference sequence). The V and J ends lost 2 bases and 10 bases respectively, with 12 bases between them. The CDR3 bases are TGCAGTGCTAGACCTAGCGTACGGGAGCAGTTCTTC. Protein product: CSARPSVREQFF.